Presented here are 5 T cell receptor beta chains from one specimen sequenced in a study of T-cell reconstitution after alpha-beta-depleted transplantation in children (dated by TCRdb to about 2016). Library generation was performed with PCR. The instrument given in TCRdb is Illumina HiSeq 2500. TCR library preparation used molecular barcoding, with unique molecular identifiers applied to normalize quantification of the TCRbeta repertoire. In-frame beta chains were kept once TCRdb had trimmed the public reads at Q25 with fastp and called clones with MiXCR. CDR3 protein duplicates are merged, each entry listing the most common genes and DNA. This sample lists thousands of distinct CDR3 sequences; roughly 30% were detected once. The top ten constitute just over 60% of the sample. This specimen's time point label, interpreted: day 60 (about 2 months) after transplantation. The treatment or condition label, as the study defines it: allogeneic hematopoietic cell transplantation with graft depleted of TCRalphabeta T cells and CD19 B cells.

Sample: PBMCs, mostly from graft donor cells, taken 60 days after TCRalphabeta/CD19-depleted stem cell transplant. The receptor set was obtained from a male patient aged 2-15 years who had a stem cell transplant for acute myeloid leukemia, so the T cells may come from the graft donor.

The chain uses TRBV3-1 and TRBJ1-3; D may be TRBD1 (6 bases). CDR1 is LGHDT, CDR2 YNNKEL, per germline (reference sequence). The CDR3 is made up of 15 amino acids. Trimming took 6 bases from V and 1 from J, leaving 13 bases between them. The CDR3 region is CASSKTGISGNTIYF. CDR3 nucleotide sequence: TGTGCCAGCAGTAAGACAGGTATTTCTGGAAACACCATATATTTT.

As for this clonotype: One end of the junction fails to match germline, which may point to a read error. The rearrangement uses TRBV7-1 and TRBJ1-2, with TRBD1 as a possible D gene (6 bases). Being an ORF, TRBV7-1 has a function that is uncertain. This CDR3 comprises 17 residues. The CDR3 sequence: CASSSGGSGTSLYGCTF. The CDR3, as DNA: TGTGCCAGCAGCTCTGGGGGCTCCGGGACGTCCCTCTATGGCTGCACCTTC.

This clonotype was observed many times. V usage is TRBV6-5 and J usage is TRBJ2-2; maybe TRBD1 (6 bases). From germline, CDR1 is MNHEY and CDR2 SVGAGI. This CDR3 has 15 amino acids. The V gene lost 5 bases and the J gene lost 2 bases, with 12 bases spanning the gap. CDR3 nucleotide sequence: TGTGCCAGCAGTCCCGGGACAACCAACACCGGGGAGCTGTTTTTT. This translates into CASSPGTTNTGELFF.

Turning to this clonotype: Since a much larger clone is just one base distant, this may be a read error. The V call is TRBV2, the J call TRBJ1-1, with D hard to call. The CDR3 is 15 residues long. The germline gives CDR1 SNHLY, CDR2 FYNNEI. The CDR3 spells CASSKAGLASTEAFF. The CDR3 DNA sequence: TGTGCCAGCAGTAAAGCAGGATTGGCCAGCACTGAAGCTTTCTTT.

By its share, this clonotype is medium-sized (0.01 to 0.1%). CDR3 protein: CSADRGAGNTIYF. The CDR3 DNA is TGCAGTGCCGACCGGGGGGCGGGAAACACCATATATTTT. The chain is built from TRBV20-1 and TRBJ1-3; D is perhaps TRBD1 (6 bases). The CDR3 spans 13 residues. Trimming left V 6 bases short and J 4 bases short, with 13 bases between. Germline CDR1 is DFQATT and CDR2 is SNEGSKA (reference sequence).